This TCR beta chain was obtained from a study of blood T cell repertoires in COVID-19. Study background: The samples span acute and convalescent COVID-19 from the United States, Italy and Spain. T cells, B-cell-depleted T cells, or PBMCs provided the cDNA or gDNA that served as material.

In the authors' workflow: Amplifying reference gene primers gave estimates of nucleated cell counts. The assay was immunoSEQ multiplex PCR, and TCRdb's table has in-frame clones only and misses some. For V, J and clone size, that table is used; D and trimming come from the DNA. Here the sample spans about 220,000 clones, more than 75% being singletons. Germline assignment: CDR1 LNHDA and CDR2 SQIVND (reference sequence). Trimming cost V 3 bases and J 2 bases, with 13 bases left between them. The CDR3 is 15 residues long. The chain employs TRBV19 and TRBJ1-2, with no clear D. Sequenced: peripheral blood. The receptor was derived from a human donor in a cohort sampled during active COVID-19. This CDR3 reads CASSISELLNYGYTF. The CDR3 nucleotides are TGTGCCAGTAGTATCTCCGAGCTACTGAACTATGGCTACACCTTC. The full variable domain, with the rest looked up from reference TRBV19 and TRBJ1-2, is DGGITQSPKYLFRKEGQNVTLSCEQNLNHDAMYWYRQDPGQGLRLIYYSQIVNDFQKGDIAEGYSVSREKKESFPLTVTSAQKNPTAFYLCASSISELLNYGYTFGSGTRLTVV.